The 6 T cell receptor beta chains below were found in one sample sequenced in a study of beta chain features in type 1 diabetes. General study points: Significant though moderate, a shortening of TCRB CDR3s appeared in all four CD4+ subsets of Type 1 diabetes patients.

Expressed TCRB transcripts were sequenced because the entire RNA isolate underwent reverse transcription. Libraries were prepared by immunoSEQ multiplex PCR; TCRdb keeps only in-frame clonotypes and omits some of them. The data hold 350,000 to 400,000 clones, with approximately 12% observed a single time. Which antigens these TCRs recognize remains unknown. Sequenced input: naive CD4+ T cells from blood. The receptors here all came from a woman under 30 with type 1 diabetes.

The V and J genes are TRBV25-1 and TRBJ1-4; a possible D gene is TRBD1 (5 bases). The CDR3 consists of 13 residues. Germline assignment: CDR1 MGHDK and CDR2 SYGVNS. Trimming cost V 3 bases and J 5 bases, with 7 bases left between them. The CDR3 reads CASSEAGNEKLFF. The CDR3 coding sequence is TGTGCCAGCAGTGAGGCAGGGAATGAAAAACTGTTTTTT. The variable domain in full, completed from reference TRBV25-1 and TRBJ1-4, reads EADIYQTPRYLVIGTGKKITLECSQTMGHDKMYWYQQDPGMELHLIHYSYGVNSTEKGDLSSESTVSRIRTEHFPLTLESARPSHTSQYLCASSEAGNEKLFFGSGTQLSVL.

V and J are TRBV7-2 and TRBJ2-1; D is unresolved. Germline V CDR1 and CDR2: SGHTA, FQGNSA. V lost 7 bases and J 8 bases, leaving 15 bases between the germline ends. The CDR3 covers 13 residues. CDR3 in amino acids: CASTSNPLDEQFF. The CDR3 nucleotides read TGTGCCAGCACCTCCAATCCCCTAGATGAGCAGTTCTTC.

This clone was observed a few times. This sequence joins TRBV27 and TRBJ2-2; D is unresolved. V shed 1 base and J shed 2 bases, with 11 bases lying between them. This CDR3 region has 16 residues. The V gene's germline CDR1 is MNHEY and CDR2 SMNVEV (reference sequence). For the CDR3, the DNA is TGTGCCAGCAGTTTATACGCCCAGGCCAACACCGGGGAGCTGTTTTTT. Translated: CASSLYAQANTGELFF.

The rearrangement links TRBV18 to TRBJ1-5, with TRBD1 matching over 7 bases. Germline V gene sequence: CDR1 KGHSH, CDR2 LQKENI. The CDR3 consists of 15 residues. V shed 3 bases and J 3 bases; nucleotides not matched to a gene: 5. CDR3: CASSPTGSINQPQHF. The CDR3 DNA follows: TGTGCCAGCTCACCGACAGGGTCTATCAATCAGCCCCAGCATTTT.

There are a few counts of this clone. CDR3 amino acids: CASSPSETSLGEETQYF. CDR3 bases: TGTGCCAGCAGCCCCTCTGAGACCTCACTGGGAGAGGAGACCCAGTACTTC. The chain couples TRBV5-4 to TRBJ2-5; weak D call: TRBD2 (5 bases). V lost 4 bases, J lost 5 bases, and 24 bases lay in between. Germline V CDR1 and CDR2: SGHNT, YYREEE (reference sequence). The CDR3 is 17 amino acids. The entire variable domain, with the rest obtained from reference TRBV5-4 and TRBJ2-5, is as follows: ETGVTQSPTHLIKTRGQQVTLRCSSQSGHNTVSWYQQALGQGPQFIFQYYREEENGRGNFPPRFSGLQFPNYSSELNVNALELDDSALYLCASSPSETSLGEETQYFGPGTRLLVL.

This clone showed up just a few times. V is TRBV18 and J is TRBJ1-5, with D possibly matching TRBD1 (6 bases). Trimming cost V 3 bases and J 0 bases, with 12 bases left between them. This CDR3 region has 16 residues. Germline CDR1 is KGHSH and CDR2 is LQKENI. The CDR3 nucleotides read TGTGCCAGCTCACCGGGTCGGACAGATAGCAATCAGCCCCAGCATTTT. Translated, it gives CASSPGRTDSNQPQHF.